This T cell receptor (beta chain) was sequenced during a study of cytomegalovirus exposure and HLA in healthy donors. The CDR3 runs to 15 residues. Germline V gene lookup returns CDR1 SGHRS and CDR2 YFSETQ. Germline trimming cut 0 bases from V and 3 bases from J; bases unmatched to any gene: 3. The PCR had 60 Vbeta and 13 Jbeta primers. Repertoires were generated with immunoSEQ multiplex PCR, while TCRdb's copy carries only in-frame clones and drops some. The repertoire has roughly 120,000 clones, about four fifths of them found once; the top ten carry roughly 2.9%. What was sequenced was PBMCs. V usage is TRBV5-1 and J usage is TRBJ2-5, with 9 bases matching TRBD1. This TCR was sampled from an older woman in good health and CMV-seropositive. This CDR3 reads CASSLGRTGEETQYF. The CDR3, as DNA: TGCGCCAGCAGCTTGGGGCGGACAGGGGAAGAGACCCAGTACTTC.